This T cell receptor (beta chain) was captured in a study of T cell repertoires in cytomegalovirus infection. About this clonotype itself: Its antigen is undetermined.

One entry per CDR3 protein, called by TCRdb with MiXCR from the reads. The repertoire holds 450,000 to 550,000 distinct CDR3 sequences, approximately 42% seen once, with around two fifths in the top ten. The germline CDR1 and CDR2 sequences are MNHNS and SASEGT. Between the trimmed V and J ends, which lost 8 bases and 0 bases, there was a span of 15 bases. This CDR3 has 15 residues. The receptor was isolated from a human donor in good health (CMV status not recorded). Some clones in this sample may be carry-over from other donors' samples. Sequenced material: cultured PBMCs, taken from culture after CMV antigen stimulation. This sequence joins TRBV6-1 and TRBJ2-3; no reliable D call. The CDR3 region is CASHPYRTSTDTQYF. In nucleotides, the CDR3 is TGTGCCAGCCACCCGTATAGAACTAGCACAGATACGCAGTATTTT.